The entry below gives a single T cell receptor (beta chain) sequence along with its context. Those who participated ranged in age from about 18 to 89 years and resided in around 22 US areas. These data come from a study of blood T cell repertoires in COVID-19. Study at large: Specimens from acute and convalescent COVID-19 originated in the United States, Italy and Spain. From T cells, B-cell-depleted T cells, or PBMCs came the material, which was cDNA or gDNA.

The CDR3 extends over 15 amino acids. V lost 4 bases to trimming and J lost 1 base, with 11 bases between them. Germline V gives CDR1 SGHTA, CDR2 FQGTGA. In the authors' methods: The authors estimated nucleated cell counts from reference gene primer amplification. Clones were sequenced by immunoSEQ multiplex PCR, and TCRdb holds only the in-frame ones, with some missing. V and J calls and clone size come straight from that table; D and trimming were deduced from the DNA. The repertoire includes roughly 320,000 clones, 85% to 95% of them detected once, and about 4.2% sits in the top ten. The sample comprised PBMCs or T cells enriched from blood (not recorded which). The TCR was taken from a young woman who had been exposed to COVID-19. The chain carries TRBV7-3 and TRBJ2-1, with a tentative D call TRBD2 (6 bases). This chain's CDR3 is CASSYGGSSYNEQFF. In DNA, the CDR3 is TGTGCCAGCAGCTACGGGGGAAGTTCCTACAATGAGCAGTTCTTC.